This is a list of T cell receptor beta chains from one sample in a study of high-grade serous ovarian cancer treatment subgroups. Only in-frame clones appear in the TCRdb table, and some are missing; sequencing was by immunoSEQ multiplex PCR. Here the sample spans approximately 6,600 clones, 75% to 85% being singletons. Input material: tumor tissue. The receptors stem from a human donor with high-grade serous ovarian cancer. Each CDR3 is given with its conserved first and last residue. The D gene is left open where the match is weak. The listing skips clone size in some rows; elsewhere it reads once, few, many or a size class.

D: TRBD2
J: TRBJ2-3
V: TRBV6-5
size: -
CDR3: CASSYRTRTDTQYF
DNA: TGTGCCAGCAGTTACCGGACTAGGACAGATACGCAGTATTTT

D: TRBD1
J: TRBJ1-6
V: TRBV19
size: -
CDR3: CASSKTPTGVGSPLHF
DNA: TGTGCCAGTAGCAAGACCCCTACAGGGGTTGGATCACCCCTCCACTTT

D: TRBD1
J: TRBJ1-5
V: TRBV18
size: -
CDR3: CASSQGQVSNQPQHF
DNA: TGTGCCAGCTCCCAGGGACAGGTTAGCAATCAGCCCCAGCATTTT

D: -
J: TRBJ1-5
V: TRBV7-2
size: -
CDR3: CASSLDSGPGIQPQHF
DNA: TGTGCCAGCAGCTTAGATTCGGGTCCAGGGATCCAGCCCCAGCATTTT

D: -
J: TRBJ2-7
V: TRBV2
size: few
CDR3: CASSGRYEQYF
DNA: TGTGCCAGCAGTGGAAGATACGAGCAGTACTTC

D: TRBD2
J: TRBJ2-3
V: TRBV11-2
size: -
CDR3: CASSSGTSGSADTQYF
DNA: TGTGCCAGCAGCTCCGGGACTAGCGGGAGTGCGGATACGCAGTATTTT

D: TRBD2
J: TRBJ2-5
V: TRBV14
size: -
CDR3: CASSQAHPGAGGLQETQYF
DNA: TGTGCCAGCAGCCAAGCCCATCCGGGAGCGGGAGGGCTCCAAGAGACCCAGTACTTC

D: TRBD1
J: TRBJ1-1
V: TRBV9
size: -
CDR3: CASSVGTGIAEAFF
DNA: TGTGCCAGCAGCGTAGGGACAGGGATCGCTGAAGCTTTCTTT

D: -
J: TRBJ2-5
V: TRBV30
size: -
CDR3: CAWSVQGLQETQYF
DNA: TGTGCCTGGAGTGTACAGGGTTTACAAGAGACCCAGTACTTC

D: TRBD1
J: TRBJ1-1
V: TRBV5-1
size: once
CDR3: CASRTGQGANTEAFF
DNA: TGCGCCAGCAGGACGGGACAGGGGGCGAACACTGAAGCTTTCTTT

D: TRBD1
J: TRBJ1-3
V: TRBV11-1
size: -
CDR3: CASSRRGQAGNTIYF
DNA: TGTGCCAGCAGCCGACGGGGACAGGCTGGAAACACCATATATTTT

D: -
J: TRBJ1-1
V: TRBV9
size: large
CDR3: CASSVGGGLEAFF
DNA: TGTGCCAGCAGCGTAGGGGGGGGTCTTGAAGCTTTCTTT

D: TRBD2
J: TRBJ2-1
V: TRBV28
size: -
CDR3: CASSLGLAGVLDEQFF
DNA: TGTGCCAGCAGTTTGGGACTAGCGGGAGTCCTGGATGAGCAGTTCTTC

D: TRBD2
J: TRBJ2-7
V: TRBV6-1
size: -
CDR3: CASQGLAGGLSEQYF
DNA: TGTGCCAGCCAAGGACTAGCGGGAGGGCTCTCCGAGCAGTACTTC

D: -
J: TRBJ2-1
V: TRBV19
size: -
CDR3: CASSIIRSGISYNEQFF
DNA: TGTGCCAGTAGTATTATCAGGTCCGGGATTTCCTACAATGAGCAGTTCTTC

D: TRBD1
J: TRBJ2-2
V: TRBV6-5
size: -
CDR3: CASRVPGGTGELFF
DNA: TGTGCCAGCAGGGTGCCAGGGGGCACCGGGGAGCTGTTTTTT

D: TRBD1
J: TRBJ2-7
V: TRBV7-2
size: -
CDR3: CASSLEGGLIYEQYF
DNA: TGTGCCAGCAGCTTAGAAGGGGGCCTTATCTACGAGCAGTACTTC

D: -
J: TRBJ2-2
V: TRBV19
size: -
CDR3: CACTGRGNTGELFF
DNA: TGTGCCTGTACAGGGCGTGGAAACACCGGGGAGCTGTTTTTT

D: TRBD2
J: TRBJ2-3
V: TRBV29-1
size: -
CDR3: CSAGGRGSTDTQYF
DNA: TGCAGCGCCGGGGGGAGGGGCAGCACAGATACGCAGTATTTT

D: -
J: TRBJ2-3
V: TRBV5-4
size: -
CDR3: CASSLGSSPDTQYF
DNA: TGTGCCAGCAGCTTGGGGTCCTCGCCAGATACGCAGTATTTT

D: -
J: TRBJ1-3
V: TRBV5-4
size: -
CDR3: CAGTFKGGNTIYF
DNA: TGTGCCGGCACCTTTAAGGGTGGAAACACCATATATTTT

D: -
J: TRBJ2-3
V: TRBV4-2
size: -
CDR3: CASSQGGTGVWNTQYF
DNA: TGTGCCAGCAGCCAAGGTGGAACGGGAGTCTGGAATACGCAGTATTTT

D: -
J: TRBJ1-1
V: TRBV5-1
size: -
CDR3: CASSLVGGFTEAFF
DNA: TGCGCCAGCAGCTTGGTAGGAGGGTTCACTGAAGCTTTCTTT

D: -
J: TRBJ1-5
V: TRBV9
size: -
CDR3: CASSVGGGNSNQPQHF
DNA: TGTGCCAGCAGCGTAGGTGGAGGGAATAGCAATCAGCCCCAGCATTTT

D: TRBD1
J: TRBJ1-4
V: TRBV4-2
size: few
CDR3: CASSLILGTGREKLFF
DNA: TGTGCCAGCAGCCTTATACTCGGGACAGGGAGGGAAAAACTGTTTTTT

D: TRBD2
J: TRBJ2-1
V: TRBV6-4
size: -
CDR3: CASSDSSGGGNEQFF
DNA: TGTGCCAGCAGTGACTCGAGCGGGGGGGGGAATGAGCAGTTCTTC

D: -
J: TRBJ1-2
V: TRBV28
size: -
CDR3: CASSFEGQEPGYTF
DNA: TGTGCCAGCAGTTTTGAAGGGCAGGAGCCCGGCTACACCTTC

D: TRBD2
J: TRBJ2-5
V: TRBV28
size: once
CDR3: CASSNLAGGRETQYF
DNA: TGTGCCAGCAGCAACCTAGCGGGAGGACGGGAGACCCAGTACTTC

D: TRBD2
J: TRBJ2-2
V: TRBV28
size: -
CDR3: CASRGSLNTGELFF
DNA: TGTGCCAGCCGCGGGAGCCTCAACACCGGGGAGCTGTTTTTT

D: TRBD2
J: TRBJ2-3
V: TRBV7-2
size: -
CDR3: CASSLSPVAGGGNTQYF
DNA: TGTGCCAGCAGCTTATCGCCGGTAGCGGGAGGGGGAAATACGCAGTATTTT

D: TRBD1
J: TRBJ1-1
V: TRBV7-4
size: once
CDR3: CASSLSDREGTEAFF
DNA: TGTGCCAGCAGCTTATCGGACAGGGAGGGCACTGAAGCTTTCTTT

D: -
J: TRBJ1-5
V: TRBV25-1
size: -
CDR3: CASSAGGRPNQPQHF
DNA: TGTGCCAGCAGCGCCGGGGGGAGACCCAATCAGCCCCAGCATTTT

D: TRBD2
J: TRBJ2-3
V: TRBV29-1
size: -
CDR3: CSVALAGSTDTQYF
DNA: TGCAGCGTTGCTCTAGCGGGTAGCACAGATACGCAGTATTTT

D: TRBD2
J: TRBJ2-1
V: TRBV29-1
size: -
CDR3: CSVLGLADYNEQFF
DNA: TGCAGCGTTCTCGGACTAGCGGATTACAATGAGCAGTTCTTC

D: TRBD2
J: TRBJ2-3
V: TRBV4-1
size: -
CDR3: CASSVLAGGTDTQYF
DNA: TGCGCCAGCAGCGTACTAGCGGGAGGCACAGATACGCAGTATTTT

D: -
J: TRBJ2-7
V: TRBV7-9
size: -
CDR3: CASSRTGTEQYF
DNA: TGTGCCAGCAGCCGCACAGGGACCGAGCAGTACTTC

D: -
J: TRBJ1-4
V: TRBV15
size: few
CDR3: CATSRAGVGEKLFF
DNA: TGTGCCACCAGCAGAGCGGGGGTTGGTGAAAAACTGTTTTTT

D: TRBD1
J: TRBJ2-2
V: TRBV6-6
size: few
CDR3: CASSRPGTGYGELFF
DNA: TGTGCCAGCAGTCGTCCCGGGACAGGGTACGGGGAGCTGTTTTTT

D: TRBD1
J: TRBJ1-1
V: TRBV6-6
size: -
CDR3: CASRGTSGQGNTEAFF
DNA: TGTGCCAGCAGAGGGACATCGGGACAGGGAAACACTGAAGCTTTCTTT

D: -
J: TRBJ2-1
V: TRBV9
size: once
CDR3: CASSSLASGHGYNEQFF
DNA: TGTGCCAGCAGCTCTCTAGCGTCGGGACATGGATACAATGAGCAGTTCTTC

D: -
J: TRBJ1-6
V: TRBV12-5
size: -
CDR3: CASGPGVGWGTLHF
DNA: TGTGCTAGTGGCCCGGGGGTGGGCTGGGGAACCCTCCACTTT

D: -
J: TRBJ1-6
V: TRBV2
size: -
CDR3: CASGTYGGSNSPLHF
DNA: TGTGCCAGCGGCACCTATGGAGGGTCTAATTCACCCCTCCACTTT

D: -
J: TRBJ2-3
V: TRBV19
size: -
CDR3: CASRGGGLGTDTQYF
DNA: TGTGCCAGTAGGGGAGGGGGCTTAGGCACAGATACGCAGTATTTT

D: TRBD1
J: TRBJ1-5
V: TRBV4-3
size: -
CDR3: CASSLDRALNQPQHF
DNA: TGCGCCAGCAGCCTGGACAGGGCCCTCAATCAGCCCCAGCATTTT

D: TRBD1
J: TRBJ1-3
V: TRBV28
size: -
CDR3: CASSAPGQGISNTIYF
DNA: TGTGCCAGCAGTGCGCCGGGACAGGGGATTTCAAACACCATATATTTT

D: TRBD2
J: TRBJ2-1
V: TRBV28
size: -
CDR3: CASSLQSVASGMRNEQFF
DNA: TGTGCCAGCAGTTTACAGTCGGTCGCTAGCGGGATGCGCAATGAGCAGTTCTTC